A single TCR beta chain is shown here with its context. This entry comes from a study of T cells in tuberculosis. Study-wide context: Sequenced TCRs come from CD1B-GMM tetramer-binding T cells.

Germline V CDR1 and CDR2: SGHNT, YYREEE (reference sequence). V lost 2 bases to trimming and J lost 3 bases, with 10 bases between them. The CDR3 covers 14 residues. The repertoire was sequenced with immunoSEQ multiplex PCR; TCRdb's copy has only in-frame clones and lacks some. The data contain tens of thousands of clones, just over 90% of them singletons. Sorting used thawed, overnight-rested PBMC stained with anti-CD3, a viability dye and GMM-loaded CD1B tetramer. CD1B tetramers were loaded with Rhodococcus equi-derived C32 glucose monomycolate. Tetramer-sorted PBMC had been CD14 monocyte-depleted before freezing. From each donor, some 91,000 tetramer-negative cells were sorted. Study results and limitations: Low-affinity CD1B-GMM tetramer-binding T cells may have been missed.

The rearrangement links TRBV5-4 to TRBJ2-3, with D possibly being TRBD2 (5 bases). Source material: CD1b-GMM tetramer-negative cells sorted from PBMCs. This clonotype originated in an adult woman with latent tuberculosis. Here the CDR3 DNA reads TGTGCCAGCAGCTTAAGAGGGAGTACAGATACGCAGTATTTT. Encoded protein: CASSLRGSTDTQYF. The whole variable domain, filled in from reference TRBV5-4 and TRBJ2-3, reads ETGVTQSPTHLIKTRGQQVTLRCSSQSGHNTVSWYQQALGQGPQFIFQYYREEENGRGNFPPRFSGLQFPNYSSELNVNALELDDSALYLCASSLRGSTDTQYFGPGTRLTVL.